The clone carrying this T cell receptor (beta chain) showed up many times. Its specificity is unknown. These data are taken from a study of T cells after posttransplantation cyclophosphamide. General study points: Tissue-infiltrating T cells from skin or gut overlapped little with blood T cells. Recipient CMV seropositivity and CMV reactivation strongly tracked TRB clonality. Donor CD8+ memory clones often dominated recipient blood repertoires at later times.

Germline CDR1 and CDR2: SGHAT and FQNNGV. The CDR3 is made up of 15 amino acids. Trimming cost V 5 bases and J 4 bases; bases outside gene matches: 7. Sequenced by immunoSEQ multiplex PCR; TCRdb stores in-frame clones only, minus some. This sample carries about 14,000 clones, none of them present only once. A marrow graft followed busulfan-fludarabine conditioning, with cyclophosphamide on days +3 and +4. The TCR originated in a female patient aged 40-50 years who received an allogeneic stem cell transplant from a related donor, was CMV-positive, and had no GVHD. These T cells may partly come from the graft donor. The chain is built from TRBV11-2 and TRBJ2-2, with 7 bases that match TRBD2. Specimen: PBMCs, collected approximately 1,100 days after allogeneic stem cell transplant with posttransplant cyclophosphamide. CDR3 DNA: TGTGCCAGCAGCGCTATAGCGGGCGCCACCGGGGAGCTGTTTTTT. Translation: CASSAIAGATGELFF.